Shown below are 9 T cell receptor beta chains from a single sample sequenced in a study of Graves' ophthalmopathy and Graves' hyperthyroidism. The study amplified TCR beta CDR3 regions using RNA transcripts. The first round was an RT-PCR with HTBI primers, and the second round was a multiplex PCR. TCRdb re-called the multiplex PCR reads with MiXCR, one entry per CDR3 protein. The table includes approximately 150,000 distinct CDR3 sequences, 39% detected once. The sample taken for sequencing was peripheral blood. These receptors were taken from a man between 25 and 39 years old with Graves' ophthalmopathy.

This clonotype came up many times. The rearrangement uses TRBV6-1 and TRBJ2-7, with a possible D match to TRBD2 (5 bases). Germline V gives CDR1 MNHNS, CDR2 SASEGT. The CDR3 runs to 13 residues. V was cut by 5 bases and J by 1 base, with 9 bases left in between. CDR3 nucleotide sequence: TGTGCCAGCAGTCCAGCGGCGTCCTACGAGCAGTACTTC. It is translated as CASSPAASYEQYF.

This clonotype was recorded at least ten times. The CDR3 region is CASSEAPQQSTGELFF. The CDR3 DNA sequence: TGTGCCAGCAGTGAAGCCCCCCAGCAGAGCACCGGGGAGCTGTTTTTT. The rearrangement uses TRBV6-1 and TRBJ2-2; no clear D gene. The CDR3 sequence is 16 residues long. V gave up 0 bases and J gave up 4 bases, with 12 bases separating them. Germline V gene lookup returns CDR1 MNHNS and CDR2 SASEGT.

This clonotype was seen repeatedly, ten times or more. The chain joins TRBV12-3 or TRBV12-4 to TRBJ2-5; TRBD1 is a possible D gene (6 bases). V shed 5 bases and J shed 3 bases, with 10 bases lying between them. The CDR3 consists of 13 residues. The CDR3, as DNA: TGTGCCAGCAGTAGAGGACAGAAAGAGACCCAGTACTTC. It encodes CASSRGQKETQYF.

V is TRBV2 and J is TRBJ2-5; the D call may be TRBD1 or TRBD2 (5 bases each). V was trimmed by 7 bases and J by 2 bases, leaving 14 bases between them. CDR1 and CDR2 (germline): SNHLY, FYNNEI. CDR3 length: 14 residues. CDR3 DNA: TGTGCCAGCACACCCGGGACGGTTCAAGAGACCCAGTACTTC. As protein: CASTPGTVQETQYF.

This clonotype was detected many times. The gene calls are TRBV20-1 and TRBJ1-5, with 8 bases that match TRBD1. Per germline, CDR1 DFQATT and CDR2 SNEGSKA (reference sequence). Trimming at V came to 3 bases and at J to 5 bases, leaving 0 bases not matched to a gene. The CDR3 is 12 residues long. The DNA for the CDR3 is TGCAGTGCTAGCAGGGGGCATCAGCCCCAGCATTTT. Its protein product is CSASRGHQPQHF.

This clonotype appeared many times. J is TRBJ1-2 and V is TRBV11-2, with D possibly TRBD1 on 5 matching bases. V shed 5 bases and J shed 4 bases, with 14 bases lying between them. Germline V CDR1 and CDR2: SGHAT, FQNNGV. The CDR3 covers 14 residues. Here the CDR3 DNA reads TGTGCCAGCAGCCCCCTGGGGGAACTCTATGGCTACACCTTC. Translation gives CASSPLGELYGYTF.

There are many counts of this clonotype. V and J are TRBV6-2 or TRBV6-3 and TRBJ2-7; 7 nucleotides agree with TRBD2. V dropped 1 base and J dropped 1; count of bases not matched to a gene: 13. Germline V lookup: CDR1 MNHEY, CDR2 SVGEGT. The CDR3 length is 18 residues. The CDR3 here is CASSYFGVGGPGSYEQYF. CDR3 bases: TGTGCCAGCAGTTACTTCGGCGTGGGAGGGCCGGGGTCCTACGAGCAGTACTTC.

This chain uses TRBV20-1 with TRBJ2-5; 13 nucleotides match TRBD2. V lost 4 bases to trimming and J lost 5 bases; unmatched junction nucleotides: 7. The germline gives CDR1 DFQATT, CDR2 SNEGSKA (reference sequence). This CDR3 is built from 15 residues. The CDR3 sequence: CSAIGLAGDVETQYF. CDR3 nucleotides: TGCAGTGCTATTGGACTAGCGGGAGATGTTGAGACCCAGTACTTC.

This clonotype has a handful of counts. The rearrangement uses TRBV7-2 and TRBJ2-7, with TRBD2 matching over 9 bases. V shed 3 bases and J 4 bases; nucleotides not matched to a gene: 7. Germline V gene sequence: CDR1 SGHTA, CDR2 FQGNSA. The CDR3 totals 15 residues. The CDR3, as DNA: TGTGCCAGCAGCTTTAGCGGGAGTGGAGCTTACGAGCAGTACTTC. Translating gives CASSFSGSGAYEQYF.